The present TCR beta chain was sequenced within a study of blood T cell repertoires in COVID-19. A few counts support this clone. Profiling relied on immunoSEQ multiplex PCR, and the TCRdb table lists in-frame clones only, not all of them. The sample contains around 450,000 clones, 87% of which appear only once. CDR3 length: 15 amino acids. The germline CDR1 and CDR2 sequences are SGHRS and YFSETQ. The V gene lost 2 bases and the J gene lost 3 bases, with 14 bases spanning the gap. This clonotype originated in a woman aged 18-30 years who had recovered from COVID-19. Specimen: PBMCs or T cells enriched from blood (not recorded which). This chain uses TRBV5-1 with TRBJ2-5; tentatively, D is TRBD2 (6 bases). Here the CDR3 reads CASSFLGRSEETQYF. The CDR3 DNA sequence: TGCGCCAGCAGCTTTCTGGGGAGGTCGGAAGAGACCCAGTACTTC. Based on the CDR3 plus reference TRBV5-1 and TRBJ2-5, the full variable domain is KAGVTQTPRYLIKTRGQQVTLSCSPISGHRSVSWYQQTPGQGLQFLFEYFSETQRNKGNFPGRFSGRQFSNSRSEMNVSTLELGDSALYLCASSFLGRSEETQYFGPGTRLLVL.